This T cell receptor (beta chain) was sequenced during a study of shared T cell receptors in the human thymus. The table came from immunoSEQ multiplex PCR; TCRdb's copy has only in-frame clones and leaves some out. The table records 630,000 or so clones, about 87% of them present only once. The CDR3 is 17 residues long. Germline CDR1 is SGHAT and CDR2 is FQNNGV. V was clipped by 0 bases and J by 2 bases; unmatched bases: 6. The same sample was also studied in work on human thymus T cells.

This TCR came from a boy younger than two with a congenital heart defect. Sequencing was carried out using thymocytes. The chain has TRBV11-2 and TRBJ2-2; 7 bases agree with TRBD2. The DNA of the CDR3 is TGTGCCAGCAGCTTAGATCCCGGACTAGGCAACACCGGGGAGCTGTTTTTT. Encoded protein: CASSLDPGLGNTGELFF.